This T cell receptor beta chain appears in the sequencing data of a study of cytomegalovirus exposure and HLA in healthy donors. Whole-study findings and limits: Listed as cytomegalovirus-associated were 150 to 200 TCR beta chains.

The study ran its PCR with 60 Vbeta and 13 Jbeta primers. The protocol was immunoSEQ multiplex PCR, while the TCRdb copy is restricted to in-frame clones and leaves out a portion. The sample has over 150,000 clones, roughly nine tenths seen once. Concerning this clone: The antigen is not known.

CDR1 is SEHNR, CDR2 FQNEAQ, per germline (reference sequence). The ends were cut back, 2 bases at V and 3 bases at J, with 19 bases in the middle. The CDR3 has 17 amino acids. The chain links TRBV7-9 to TRBJ1-2; D perhaps matches TRBD1 (6 bases). This clonotype was obtained from a woman aged 25-40 years in good health and CMV-seronegative. Sequencing was performed on PBMCs. The CDR3 loop is CASSLRVQGGGDYGYTF. The CDR3 DNA sequence: TGTGCCAGCAGCTTAAGAGTCCAGGGAGGGGGGGACTATGGCTACACCTTC.